This is a list of T cell receptor beta chains from one sample in a study of blood T cell repertoires in COVID-19. Profiling relied on immunoSEQ multiplex PCR, and the TCRdb table lists in-frame clones only, not all of them. Of around 200,000 clones listed, 80% to 90% are singletons. Sequenced: peripheral blood. The receptors shown here come from a young man with active or convalescent COVID-19. CDR3s leave out the opening cysteine and the closing phenylalanine or tryptophan. D genes are given only for firm matches. Part of the rows lack a size; the others show once, few, many or a class for expanded clones.

V gene	D gene	clone size	J gene	CDR3 protein
TRBV21-1	-	-	TRBJ1-2	ASRGHNMGYGYT
TRBV19	TRBD1	-	TRBJ1-6	ASGTHGTDNSPLH
TRBV10-2	TRBD1	few	TRBJ1-2	ASSRTGDYGYT
TRBV7-2	-	-	TRBJ2-1	ASTAGAVNEQF
TRBV6-5	-	-	TRBJ2-4	ASSYAGQNIQY
TRBV11-3	TRBD2	-	TRBJ2-3	ASSLNRREGGTDTQY
TRBV7-6	TRBD1	-	TRBJ1-1	ASFTGDTEAF
TRBV2	-	-	TRBJ1-1	ASREGHLNTEAF
TRBV28	-	-	TRBJ1-4	ASSFRRRGDEKLF
TRBV18	TRBD2	-	TRBJ2-1	ASSPRPGGSQGSYNEQF
TRBV28	-	-	TRBJ1-4	ASSLINLADKPNEKLF
TRBV7-2	-	-	TRBJ1-1	ASSLKSGRASGEAF
TRBV10-3	TRBD2	large	TRBJ2-3	AIGWTSVTDTQY
TRBV9	-	-	TRBJ1-1	ASSVLGQGNTEAF
TRBV24-1	-	-	TRBJ2-2	ATSAVTGHTGELF
TRBV4-3	TRBD1	once	TRBJ2-4	ASSQDWWTGGILAKNIQY
TRBV13	-	once	TRBJ2-7	AGGGEQY
TRBV4-3	TRBD1	-	TRBJ1-5	ASSQEWLQGAGNQPQH
TRBV9	TRBD1	once	TRBJ1-1	ASSVEGDRAREAF
TRBV10-3	-	-	TRBJ1-3	AISGEGGRNTIY
TRBV6-1	-	-	TRBJ1-2	ASSERVNYGYT
TRBV6-2/TRBV6-3	TRBD1	once	TRBJ1-1	ASSSGTGRTEAF
TRBV2	-	-	TRBJ1-1	ASTPPRGGMNTEAF
TRBV11-2	TRBD1	-	TRBJ2-5	ASSLGDRGLQETQY
TRBV6-1	TRBD2	once	TRBJ2-3	ASSERPGLPSTDTQY
TRBV5-6	-	-	TRBJ1-5	ASSWGTPEGQPQH
TRBV7-9	TRBD2	-	TRBJ2-3	ASSLGTSGRGSQY
TRBV5-5	TRBD1	few	TRBJ2-5	ASSARTGGEETQY
TRBV11-3	TRBD1	-	TRBJ1-2	ASSSTGYGYT
TRBV7-9	TRBD1	-	TRBJ2-7	ASRRQTGGDEQY
TRBV6-2/TRBV6-3	-	-	TRBJ1-3	ASSYSTRAGNTIY
TRBV6-5	TRBD1	-	TRBJ2-5	ASSSGDRGKETQY
TRBV11-2	-	-	TRBJ1-1	ASTRGGRERPEAF
TRBV7-2	TRBD1	-	TRBJ1-2	ASSLGAGGQGYGYT
TRBV12-5	TRBD2	-	TRBJ2-7	ASGLGLAGVEQY
TRBV19	-	-	TRBJ2-7	ASSMYRWDEGEQY
TRBV11-2	TRBD2	-	TRBJ2-3	ASSLLIAGGRDTQY
TRBV19	TRBD1	-	TRBJ1-2	ASSTPGTGGPNYGYT
TRBV19	TRBD1	-	TRBJ2-3	ASKGQSTDTQY
TRBV24-1	-	few	TRBJ1-2	ATSDLEAYGYT
TRBV2	-	-	TRBJ1-2	ASSDNSPRYGYT
TRBV18	-	-	TRBJ1-6	ASSPPGLGNSPLH
TRBV28	TRBD1	-	TRBJ2-1	ASSGDRAYNEQF
TRBV5-1	TRBD1	-	TRBJ2-5	ASSPGQAQETQY
TRBV6-6	TRBD2	-	TRBJ2-1	ASSPRGLAGGPQEQF
TRBV2	TRBD1	-	TRBJ2-2	ASRDRDANTGELF